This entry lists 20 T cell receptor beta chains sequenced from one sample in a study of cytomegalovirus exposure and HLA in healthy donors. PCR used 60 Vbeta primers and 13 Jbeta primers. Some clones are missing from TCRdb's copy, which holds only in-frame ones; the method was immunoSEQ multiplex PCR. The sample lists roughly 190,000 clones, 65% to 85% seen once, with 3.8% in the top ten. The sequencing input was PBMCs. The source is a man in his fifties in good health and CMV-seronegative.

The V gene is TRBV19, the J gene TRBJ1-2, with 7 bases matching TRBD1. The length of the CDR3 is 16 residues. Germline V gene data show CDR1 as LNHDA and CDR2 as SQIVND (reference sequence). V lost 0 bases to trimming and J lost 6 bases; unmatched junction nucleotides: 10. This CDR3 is CASSIDYRGAGDGYTF. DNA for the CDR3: TGTGCCAGTAGTATAGATTACAGGGGCGCAGGCGATGGCTACACCTTC.

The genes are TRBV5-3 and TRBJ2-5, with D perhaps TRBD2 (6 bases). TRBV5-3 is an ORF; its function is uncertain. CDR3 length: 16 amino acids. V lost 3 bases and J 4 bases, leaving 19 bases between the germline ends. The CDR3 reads CARSCSSAGVLETQYF. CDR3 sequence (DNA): TGTGCCAGAAGCTGTTCTAGCGCCGGGGTTTTAGAGACCCAGTACTTC.

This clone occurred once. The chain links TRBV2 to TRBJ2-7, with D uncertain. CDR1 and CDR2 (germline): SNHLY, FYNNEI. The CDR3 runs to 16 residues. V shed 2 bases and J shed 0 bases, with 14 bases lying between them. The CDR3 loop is CASSEYLDRLSYEQYF. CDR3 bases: TGTGCCAGCAGTGAATATCTTGACCGACTCTCCTACGAGCAGTACTTC.

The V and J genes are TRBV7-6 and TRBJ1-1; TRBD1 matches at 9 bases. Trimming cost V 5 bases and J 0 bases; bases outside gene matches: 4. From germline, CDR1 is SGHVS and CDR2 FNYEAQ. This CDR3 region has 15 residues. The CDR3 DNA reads TGTGCCAGCAGCCCCCGGACAGGGGTGAACACTGAAGCTTTCTTT. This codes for CASSPRTGVNTEAFF.

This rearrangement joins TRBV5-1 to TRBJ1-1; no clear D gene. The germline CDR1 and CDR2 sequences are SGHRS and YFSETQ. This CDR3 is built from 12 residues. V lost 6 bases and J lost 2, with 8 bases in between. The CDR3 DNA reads TGCGCCAGCACCGACATTAACACTGAAGCTTTCTTT. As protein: CASTDINTEAFF.

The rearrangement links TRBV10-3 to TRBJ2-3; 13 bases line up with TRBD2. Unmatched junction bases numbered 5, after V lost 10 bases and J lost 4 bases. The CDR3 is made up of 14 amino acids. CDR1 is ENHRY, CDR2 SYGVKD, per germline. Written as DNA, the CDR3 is TGTGCCAGTACTAGCGGGGGGGCCGCAGATACGCAGTATTTT. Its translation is CASTSGGAADTQYF.

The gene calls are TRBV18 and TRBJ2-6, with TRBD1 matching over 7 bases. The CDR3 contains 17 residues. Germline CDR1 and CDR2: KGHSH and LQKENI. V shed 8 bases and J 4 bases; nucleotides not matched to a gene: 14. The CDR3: CASRTGPDLGGANVLTF. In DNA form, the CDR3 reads TGTGCCAGCCGGACAGGACCCGACCTAGGCGGGGCCAACGTCCTGACTTTC.

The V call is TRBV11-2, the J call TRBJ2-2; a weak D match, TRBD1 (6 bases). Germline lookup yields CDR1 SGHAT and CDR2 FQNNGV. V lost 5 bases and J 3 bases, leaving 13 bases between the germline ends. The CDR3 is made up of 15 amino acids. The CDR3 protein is CASSPGQSYTGELFF. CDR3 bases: TGTGCCAGCAGCCCCGGACAGTCGTACACCGGGGAGCTGTTTTTT. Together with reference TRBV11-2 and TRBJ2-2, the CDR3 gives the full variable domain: EAGVAQSPRYKIIEKRQSVAFWCNPISGHATLYWYQQILGQGPKLLIQFQNNGVVDDSQLPKDRFSAERLKGVDSTLKIQPAKLEDSAVYLCASSPGQSYTGELFFGEGSRLTVL.

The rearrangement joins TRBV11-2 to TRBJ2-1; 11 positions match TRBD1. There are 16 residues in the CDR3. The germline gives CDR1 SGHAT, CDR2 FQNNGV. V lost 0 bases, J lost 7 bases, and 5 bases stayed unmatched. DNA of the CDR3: TGTGCCAGCAGCTTAGATTGGGGACAGGGGGGGAATGAGCAGTTCTTC. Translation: CASSLDWGQGGNEQFF.

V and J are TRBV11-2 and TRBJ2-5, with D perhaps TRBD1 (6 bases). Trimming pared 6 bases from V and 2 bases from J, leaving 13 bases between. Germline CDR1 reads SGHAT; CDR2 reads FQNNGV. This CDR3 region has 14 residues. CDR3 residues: CASSEGHPQETQYF. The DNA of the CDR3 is TGTGCCAGCAGTGAGGGACACCCACAAGAGACCCAGTACTTC.

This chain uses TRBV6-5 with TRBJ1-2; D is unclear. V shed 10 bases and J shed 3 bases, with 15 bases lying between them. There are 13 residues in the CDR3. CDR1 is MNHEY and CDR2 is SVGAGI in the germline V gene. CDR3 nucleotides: TGTGCCACGTCGGTGGGCAGCCACTATGGCTACACCTTC. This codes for CATSVGSHYGYTF.

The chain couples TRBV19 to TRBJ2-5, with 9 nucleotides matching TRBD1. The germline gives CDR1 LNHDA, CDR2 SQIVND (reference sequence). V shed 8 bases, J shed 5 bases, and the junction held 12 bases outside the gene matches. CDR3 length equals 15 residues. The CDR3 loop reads CASPLAGTGSETQYF. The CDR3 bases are TGTGCCAGTCCTCTGGCTGGGACAGGGTCTGAGACCCAGTACTTC.

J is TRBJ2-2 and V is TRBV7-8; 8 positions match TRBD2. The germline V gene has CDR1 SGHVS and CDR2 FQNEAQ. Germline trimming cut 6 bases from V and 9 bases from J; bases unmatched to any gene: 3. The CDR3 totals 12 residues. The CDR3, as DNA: TGTGCCAGCAGAAGGACTAGCTGGGAGCTGTTTTTT. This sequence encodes CASRRTSWELFF.

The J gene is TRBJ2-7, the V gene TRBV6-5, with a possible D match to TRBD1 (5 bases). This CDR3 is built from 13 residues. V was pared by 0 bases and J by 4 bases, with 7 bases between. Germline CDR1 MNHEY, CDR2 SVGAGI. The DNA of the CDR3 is TGTGCCAGCAGTTACTCGACAGTATACGAGCAGTACTTC. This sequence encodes CASSYSTVYEQYF.

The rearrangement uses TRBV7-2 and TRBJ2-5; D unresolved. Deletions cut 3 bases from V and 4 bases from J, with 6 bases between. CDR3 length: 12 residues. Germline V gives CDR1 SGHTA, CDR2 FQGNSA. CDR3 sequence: CASSLVRETQYF. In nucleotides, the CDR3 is TGTGCCAGCAGCTTGGTTAGAGAGACCCAGTACTTC. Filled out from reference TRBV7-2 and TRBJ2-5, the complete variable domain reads GAGVSQSPSNKVTEKGKDVELRCDPISGHTALYWYRQSLGQGLEFLIYFQGNSAPDKSGLPSDRFSAERTGGSVSTLTIQRTQQEDSAVYLCASSLVRETQYFGPGTRLLVL.

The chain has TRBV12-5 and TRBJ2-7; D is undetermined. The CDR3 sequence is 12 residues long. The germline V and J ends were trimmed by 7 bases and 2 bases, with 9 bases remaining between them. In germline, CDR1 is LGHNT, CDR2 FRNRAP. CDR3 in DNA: TGTGCTAGTGTCGTTGGCCCCTACGAGCAGTACTTC. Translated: CASVVGPYEQYF. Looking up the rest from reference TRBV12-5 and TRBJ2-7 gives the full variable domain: DARVTQTPRHKVTEMGQEVTMRCQPILGHNTVFWYRQTMMQGLELLAYFRNRAPLDDSGMPKDRFSAEMPDATLATLKIQPSEPRDSAVYFCASVVGPYEQYFGPGTRLTVT.

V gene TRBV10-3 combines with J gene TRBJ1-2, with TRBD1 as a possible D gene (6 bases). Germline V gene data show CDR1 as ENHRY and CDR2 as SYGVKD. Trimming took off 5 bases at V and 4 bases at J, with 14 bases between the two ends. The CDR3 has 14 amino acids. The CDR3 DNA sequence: TGTGCCATCAGTAAGGGGGGGACCGGCTATGGCTACACCTTC. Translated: CAISKGGTGYGYTF.

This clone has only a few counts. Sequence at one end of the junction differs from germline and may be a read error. The CDR3 protein is CASRSTSGDPRF. The CDR3 DNA reads as TGTGCCAGCAGATCGACTAGCGGGGATCCTCGTTTC. The rearrangement joins TRBV2 to TRBJ2-7; 11 bases agree with TRBD2. CDR1 is SNHLY, CDR2 FYNNEI, per germline. This CDR3 comprises 12 residues.

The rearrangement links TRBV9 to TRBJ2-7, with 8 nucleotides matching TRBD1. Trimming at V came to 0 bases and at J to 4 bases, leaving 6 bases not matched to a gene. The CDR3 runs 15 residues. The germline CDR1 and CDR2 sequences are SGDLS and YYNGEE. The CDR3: CASSVGTGSGYEQYF. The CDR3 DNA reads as TGTGCCAGCAGCGTAGGGACAGGGTCGGGGTACGAGCAGTACTTC.

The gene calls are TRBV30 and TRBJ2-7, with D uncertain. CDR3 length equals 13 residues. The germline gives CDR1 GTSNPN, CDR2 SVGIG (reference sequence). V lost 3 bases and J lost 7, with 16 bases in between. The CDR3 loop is CAWSARQDSEQYF. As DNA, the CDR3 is TGTGCCTGGAGCGCTAGGCAAGACTCTGAGCAGTACTTC.